These 14 T cell receptor beta chains were sequenced from one sample in a study of blood T cell repertoires in COVID-19. TCRdb keeps only in-frame clones here, not all; method: immunoSEQ multiplex PCR. The table lists tens of thousands of clones, roughly nine tenths of them singletons, with around 1.9% in the top ten. The sequenced sample was peripheral blood. The receptors originated from a woman aged 55-69 years with acute or convalescent COVID-19.

The V and J genes are TRBV15 and TRBJ1-4; D might be TRBD1 (5 bases). V gave up 3 bases and J gave up 3 bases, with 14 bases separating them. This CDR3 is 16 amino acids long. CDR1 and CDR2 (germline): LNHNV, YYDKDF (reference sequence). The DNA for the CDR3 is TGTGCCACCAGCAGTCTAAAGGGGATGTCTAATGAAAAACTGTTTTTT. Protein product: CATSSLKGMSNEKLFF.

The genes are TRBV15 and TRBJ1-3; TRBD1 is a possible D gene (5 bases). This CDR3 has 12 residues. V was shortened by 5 bases and J by 7 bases, with 9 bases between the two germline ends. CDR1 and CDR2 (germline): LNHNV, YYDKDF (reference sequence). CDR3 DNA: TGTGCCACCAGCCCCGCAGGGAACACCATATATTTT. It specifies CATSPAGNTIYF.

The chain is built from TRBV30 and TRBJ2-7; the D gene is possibly TRBD1 (6 bases). Germline CDR1 reads GTSNPN; CDR2 reads SVGIG (reference sequence). CDR3 length equals 18 residues. The V gene lost 1 base and the J gene lost 1 base, with 23 bases spanning the gap. CDR3 sequence (DNA): TGTGCCTGGAGTGCCCCGGGGTTGGGGGCGCCTCGGTCCTACGAGCAGTACTTC. Its protein is CAWSAPGLGAPRSYEQYF.

The chain links TRBV6-2 or TRBV6-3 to TRBJ2-2; 7 bases map to TRBD1. The CDR3 extends over 18 amino acids. Unmatched junction bases numbered 10, after V lost 2 bases and J lost 1 base. Germline V gene sequence: CDR1 MNHEY, CDR2 SVGEGT. CDR3: CASSYTLGQDLNTGELFF. CDR3 nucleotides: TGTGCCAGCAGTTACACCCTTGGACAGGATCTGAACACCGGGGAGCTGTTTTTT.

The CDR3 DNA sequence: TGTGCCAGCACACGTCTGGGCCCCGCGCCCGGGGAGCTGTTTTTT. Its protein product is CASTRLGPAPGELFF. The chain is built from TRBV28 and TRBJ2-2; D is uncertain. This CDR3 has 15 residues. V was cut by 7 bases and J by 6 bases, with 18 bases left in between. Per the germline V gene, CDR1 is MDHEN and CDR2 is SYDVKM.

This clone has just a few counts. One end of the junction fails to match germline, which may point to a read error. The chain joins TRBV18 to TRBJ1-2, with TRBD1 identical over 9 bases. Germline V gene data show CDR1 as KGHSH and CDR2 as LQKENI. The CDR3 length is 12 residues. CDR3 loop: CASSPGQGPVSF. As DNA, the CDR3 is TGTGCCAGCTCACCGGGACAGGGACCCGTTTCCTTC. The full variable domain, with the rest looked up from reference TRBV18 and TRBJ1-2, is NAGVMQNPRHLVRRRGQEARLRCSPMKGHSHVYWYRQLPEEGLKFMVYLQKENIIDESGMPKERFSAEFPKEGPSILRIQQVVRGDSAAYFCASSPGQGPVSFGSGTRLTVV.

The V gene is TRBV4-3, the J gene TRBJ2-1; no clear D. Per the germline V gene, CDR1 is LGHNA and CDR2 is YSLEER. Trimming pared 0 bases from V and 11 bases from J, leaving 5 bases between. CDR3 length: 11 residues. The CDR3 DNA sequence: TGCGCCAGCAGCCAAGATCGTAAGCAGTTCTTC. As protein: CASSQDRKQFF.

This clone was seen only once. The rearrangement links TRBV19 to TRBJ2-1; 7 bases fit TRBD2. The CDR3 runs to 14 residues. The germline V gene has CDR1 LNHDA and CDR2 SQIVND (reference sequence). J lost 4 bases, V lost 6 bases, and 6 bases had no gene match. CDR3 loop: CASSSSGAYNEQFF. The CDR3 DNA sequence: TGTGCCAGTAGCTCAAGCGGGGCATACAATGAGCAGTTCTTC.

CDR3 coding DNA: TGTGCCAGCTCACTGGCTGGGGGCGAGGAGACCCAGTACTTC. This gives the protein CASSLAGGEETQYF. The rearrangement uses TRBV18 and TRBJ2-5; possible D gene TRBD1, 6 bases. The V end was cut by 4 bases, the J end by 5 bases, with 14 bases between. The CDR3 is made up of 14 amino acids. The germline V gene encodes CDR1 KGHSH and CDR2 LQKENI.

The chain uses TRBV28 and TRBJ2-5, with TRBD2 identical over 11 bases. In germline, CDR1 is MDHEN, CDR2 SYDVKM. J gave up 3 bases and V 4 bases, and 4 bases lay outside the gene matches. The CDR3 spans 15 residues. The CDR3 region is CASSYSGRGEETQYF. Written as DNA, the CDR3 is TGTGCCAGCAGTTATAGCGGGAGGGGGGAAGAGACCCAGTACTTC.

This clone was observed once. This chain joins TRBV2 and TRBJ2-1; D may be TRBD1 (6 bases). The CDR3 is made up of 14 amino acids. CDR1 and CDR2 from the germline V gene are SNHLY and FYNNEI. The germline V and J ends were trimmed by 4 bases and 7 bases, with 14 bases remaining between them. The CDR3 loop reads CASSGAGVGNEQFF. The CDR3 region has the DNA TGTGCCAGCAGTGGGGCAGGGGTTGGTAATGAGCAGTTCTTC.

The gene calls are TRBV27 and TRBJ1-6; no clear D. CDR1 MNHEY and CDR2 SMNVEV come from the germline V gene (reference sequence). The V gene lost 5 bases and the J gene lost 10 bases, with 12 bases spanning the gap. This CDR3 region has 13 residues. In nucleotides, the CDR3 is TGTGCCAGCAGTAACAGAGTTCGGTCACCCCTCCACTTT. This sequence encodes CASSNRVRSPLHF.

This chain uses TRBV28 with TRBJ1-6, with a possible D match to TRBD1 (5 bases). CDR3 length equals 16 residues. V lost 0 bases and J lost 3, with 9 bases in between. Germline V gene sequence: CDR1 MDHEN, CDR2 SYDVKM. The chain's CDR3 is CASSLWQGNYNSPLHF. In nucleotides, the CDR3 is TGTGCCAGCAGTTTATGGCAGGGTAACTATAATTCACCCCTCCACTTT.

V gene TRBV28 combines with J gene TRBJ2-7; D gene unclear. Deletions cut 4 bases from V and 3 bases from J, with 4 bases between. Germline CDR1 MDHEN, CDR2 SYDVKM. The CDR3 spans 11 residues. The CDR3 protein is CASSYFYEQYF. CDR3 nucleotide sequence: TGTGCCAGCAGTTACTTCTACGAGCAGTACTTC.